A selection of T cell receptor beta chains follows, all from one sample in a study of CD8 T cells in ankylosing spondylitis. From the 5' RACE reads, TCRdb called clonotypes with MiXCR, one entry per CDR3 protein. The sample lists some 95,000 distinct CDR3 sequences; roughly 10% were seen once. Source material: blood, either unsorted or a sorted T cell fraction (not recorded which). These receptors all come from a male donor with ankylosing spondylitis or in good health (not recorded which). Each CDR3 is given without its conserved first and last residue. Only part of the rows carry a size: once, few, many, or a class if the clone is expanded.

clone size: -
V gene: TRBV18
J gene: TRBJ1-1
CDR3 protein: ASSPPSRRGTEAF

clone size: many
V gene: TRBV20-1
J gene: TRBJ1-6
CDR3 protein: SARDRSSPLH

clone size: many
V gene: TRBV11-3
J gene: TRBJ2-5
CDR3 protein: ASSLAGGDQY

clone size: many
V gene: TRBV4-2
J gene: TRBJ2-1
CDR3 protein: ASSQDMRSNEQF

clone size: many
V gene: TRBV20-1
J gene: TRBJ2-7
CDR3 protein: SAPRTGGREQY

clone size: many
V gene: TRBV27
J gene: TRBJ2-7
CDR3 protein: ASSLGQGGNEQY

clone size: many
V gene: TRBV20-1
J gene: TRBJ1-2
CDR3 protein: SSKTLNYGYT

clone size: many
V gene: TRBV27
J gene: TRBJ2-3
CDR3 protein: ASSQAPDTQY

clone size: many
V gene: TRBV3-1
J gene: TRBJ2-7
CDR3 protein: ASSRNSGSMRYEQY

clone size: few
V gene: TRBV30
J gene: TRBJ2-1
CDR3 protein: AWSGTGYNEQF

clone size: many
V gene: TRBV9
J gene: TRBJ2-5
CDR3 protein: ASSVGIDRPRETQY

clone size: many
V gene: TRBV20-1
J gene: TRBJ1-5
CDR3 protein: SAPTRGPGVRNQPQH

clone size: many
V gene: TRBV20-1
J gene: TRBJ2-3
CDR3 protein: SATRRLASRLNTQY

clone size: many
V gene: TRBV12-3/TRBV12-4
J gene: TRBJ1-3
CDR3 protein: ASSETGGGNTIY

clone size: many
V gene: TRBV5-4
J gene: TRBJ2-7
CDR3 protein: ASSSTVNPSYEQY

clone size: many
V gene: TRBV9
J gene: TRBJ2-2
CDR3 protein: ASSGTMNTGELF

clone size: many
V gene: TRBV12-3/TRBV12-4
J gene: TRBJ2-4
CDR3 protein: ASSRTGIAKNIQY

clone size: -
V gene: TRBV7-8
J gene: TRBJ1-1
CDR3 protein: ASSLPRGGTEAF

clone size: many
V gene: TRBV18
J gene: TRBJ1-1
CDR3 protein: ASSTGGGDTEAF

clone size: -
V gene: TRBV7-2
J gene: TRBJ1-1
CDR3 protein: ASSAAGSPWTEAF

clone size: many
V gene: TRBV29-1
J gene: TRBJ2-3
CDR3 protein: SVDPGAPESTDTQY

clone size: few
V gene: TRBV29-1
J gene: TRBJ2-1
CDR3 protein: SVKGAFQRGEPQEQF

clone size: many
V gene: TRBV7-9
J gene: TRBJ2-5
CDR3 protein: ASSLPGVRQETQY

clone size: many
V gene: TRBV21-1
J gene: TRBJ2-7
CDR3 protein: ASIALFFGTAFHEQY

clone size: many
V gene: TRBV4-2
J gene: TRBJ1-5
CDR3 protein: ASSQVSRTENQPQH

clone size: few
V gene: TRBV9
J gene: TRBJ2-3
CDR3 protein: ASSTPTGYTDTQY

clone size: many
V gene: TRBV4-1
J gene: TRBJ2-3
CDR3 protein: ASSHPSNAGRTDTQY

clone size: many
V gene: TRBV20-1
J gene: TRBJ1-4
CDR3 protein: SAHAGGNEKLF

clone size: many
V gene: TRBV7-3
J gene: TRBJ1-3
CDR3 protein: ASSSTEGNTIY

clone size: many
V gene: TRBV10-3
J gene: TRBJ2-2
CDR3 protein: AIKGRLQDTGELF

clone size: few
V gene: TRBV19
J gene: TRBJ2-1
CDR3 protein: ASKGGREQF

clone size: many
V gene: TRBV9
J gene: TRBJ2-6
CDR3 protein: ASSESPSEANVLT

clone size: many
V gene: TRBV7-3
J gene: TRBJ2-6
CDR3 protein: ASSLQGPVRGANVLT

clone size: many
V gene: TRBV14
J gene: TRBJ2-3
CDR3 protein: ASSLTSFGDTQY

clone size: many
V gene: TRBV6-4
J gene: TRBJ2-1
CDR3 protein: ASSDSGTSGYNEQF

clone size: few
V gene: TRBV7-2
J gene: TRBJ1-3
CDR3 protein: ASSSWSGGGNTIY

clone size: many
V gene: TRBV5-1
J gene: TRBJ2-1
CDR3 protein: ASSYAGGDYNEQF

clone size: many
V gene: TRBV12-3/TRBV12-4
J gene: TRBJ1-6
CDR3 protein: ASSGQGAMAPLH

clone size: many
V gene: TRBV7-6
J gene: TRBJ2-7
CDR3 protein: ASSSSTGASYEQY

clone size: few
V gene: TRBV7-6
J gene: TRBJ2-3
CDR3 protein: ASSLVGAGYTDTQY

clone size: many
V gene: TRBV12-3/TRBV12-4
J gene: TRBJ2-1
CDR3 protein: ASRSRAGGPGEQF

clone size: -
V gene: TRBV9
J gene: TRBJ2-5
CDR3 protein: ASSPTGTVGLETQY

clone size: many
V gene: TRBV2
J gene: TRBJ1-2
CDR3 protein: ARGSGTGVNYGYT

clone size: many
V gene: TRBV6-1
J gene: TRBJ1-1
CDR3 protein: ASSPDRGSTEAF

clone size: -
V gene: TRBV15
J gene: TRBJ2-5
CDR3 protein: ATSRDSDKETQY

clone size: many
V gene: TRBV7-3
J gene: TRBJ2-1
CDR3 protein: ASSGTGTSSHNEQF

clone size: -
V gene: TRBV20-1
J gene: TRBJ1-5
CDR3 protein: CARDWRGVGTDQPQH

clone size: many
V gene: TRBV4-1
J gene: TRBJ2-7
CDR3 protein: ASSQKGEAGFAYEQY

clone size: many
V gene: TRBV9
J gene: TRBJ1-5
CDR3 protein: ASSVGSNQPQH